Shown below are 28 T cell receptor beta chains from a single sample sequenced in a study of monozygotic twins with inflammatory bowel disease. TCRdb reworked the 5' RACE reads into one entry per CDR3 protein, no DNA. This sample's clone table lists about 210,000 distinct CDR3 sequences. The sequencing sample was made of blood. These receptors all come from a human donor with ulcerative colitis or Crohn's disease, or a healthy co-twin of an affected twin (not recorded which).

CDR3 in amino acids: CSAREWGQGKTEAFF. V is TRBV20-1 and J is TRBJ1-1; TCRdb's D call of TRBD1 is untestable without DNA. Germline V CDR1 and CDR2: DFQATT, SNEGSKA (reference sequence). This CDR3 spans 15 amino acids.

The chain couples TRBV4-1 to TRBJ2-3. The germline V gene has CDR1 MGHRA and CDR2 YSYEKL. The CDR3 runs to 15 residues. CDR3 residues: CASSQVRLDTDTQYF.

The genes are TRBV27 and TRBJ2-7; without DNA, the TCRdb call of TRBD1 cannot be checked. Germline CDR1 and CDR2: MNHEY and SMNVEV (reference sequence). CDR3 length: 14 amino acids. CDR3 loop: CASSSRGGPYEQYF.

CDR3 residues: CASSHNRDTTYEQYF. This rearrangement joins TRBV6-5 to TRBJ2-7; absent DNA, TCRdb's TRBD1 call cannot be checked. The CDR3 is 15 residues long. Germline values: CDR1 MNHEY, CDR2 SVGAGI.

This sequence joins TRBV20-1 and TRBJ1-3. Germline lookup yields CDR1 DFQATT and CDR2 SNEGSKA (reference sequence). The CDR3 loop spans 11 amino acids. The CDR3 region is CSSEIGNTIYF.

This chain connects TRBV20-1 to TRBJ1-5; absent DNA, TCRdb's TRBD1 call cannot be checked. The CDR3 is made up of 13 amino acids. CDR1 is DFQATT and CDR2 is SNEGSKA in the germline V gene (reference sequence). CDR3 residues: CSARESPNQPQHF.

V is TRBV9 and J is TRBJ2-1; TCRdb's D gene call, TRBD1, goes unchecked for lack of DNA. Germline loops: CDR1 SGDLS, CDR2 YYNGEE. The CDR3 runs 13 residues. The chain's CDR3 is CASSGSGSLEQFF.

The rearrangement uses TRBV20-1 and TRBJ1-1. This CDR3 contains 15 residues. CDR1 DFQATT and CDR2 SNEGSKA come from the germline V gene (reference sequence). This CDR3 reads CSAREPKPSRTEAFF.

The chain carries TRBV5-1 and TRBJ2-2. Germline-derived CDR1 and CDR2 are SGHRS and YFSETQ. This CDR3 is 13 amino acids long. The CDR3 spells CASASLSTGELFF.

The rearrangement joins TRBV5-1 to TRBJ2-3. CDR1 and CDR2 from the germline V gene are SGHRS and YFSETQ. The CDR3 consists of 15 residues. CDR3 protein: CASSFRLASTDTQYF.

The CDR3: CASSVFPSTDTQYF. The chain has TRBV2 and TRBJ2-3; TCRdb designates TRBD1, a call that cannot be tested without DNA. There are 14 residues in the CDR3. CDR1 and CDR2 (germline): SNHLY, FYNNEI.

The genes are TRBV5-1 and TRBJ1-2. Germline lookup yields CDR1 SGHRS and CDR2 YFSETQ. This CDR3 is 17 amino acids long. The CDR3 region is CASSLAIFRTERFGYTF.

The chain uses TRBV20-1 and TRBJ1-4; lacking DNA, the TRBD1 call made by TCRdb goes unchecked. Germline V lookup: CDR1 DFQATT, CDR2 SNEGSKA (reference sequence). The CDR3 covers 13 residues. The CDR3 reads CSADKGAPGKLFF.

J is TRBJ2-3 and V is TRBV7-3; TCRdb calls TRBD2, which cannot be checked without DNA. The germline V gene encodes CDR1 SGHTA and CDR2 FQGTGA. The CDR3 length is 16 residues. The CDR3 is CASSERLGLERDTQYF.

The chain uses TRBV7-9 and TRBJ1-2. Germline-derived CDR1 and CDR2 are SEHNR and FQNEAQ (reference sequence). This CDR3 spans 15 amino acids. CDR3 amino acids: CASSLWASLNYGYTF.

J is TRBJ1-1 and V is TRBV7-2. The CDR3 is made up of 15 amino acids. The germline CDR1 and CDR2 sequences are SGHTA and FQGNSA. The CDR3 is CASSRRTAGRTEAFF.

The chain couples TRBV7-6 to TRBJ1-1; the D gene TCRdb calls, TRBD1, cannot be checked with no DNA. Looked up from germline, CDR1 is SGHVS and CDR2 is FNYEAQ. The CDR3 sequence is 14 residues long. The CDR3 spells CASSLRQVDTEAFF.

This rearrangement joins TRBV20-1 to TRBJ2-7; TCRdb's D gene call, TRBD1, goes unchecked for lack of DNA. In germline, CDR1 is DFQATT, CDR2 SNEGSKA (reference sequence). The CDR3 runs to 15 residues. The CDR3 loop is CSATPDRGFRYEQYF.

The chain couples TRBV7-9 to TRBJ1-6; lacking DNA, the TRBD1 call made by TCRdb goes unchecked. Germline-derived CDR1 and CDR2 are SEHNR and FQNEAQ (reference sequence). This CDR3 has 14 residues. The CDR3 reads CASSLRGDNSPLHF.

The chain carries TRBV5-1 and TRBJ2-7. Germline V gives CDR1 SGHRS, CDR2 YFSETQ. This CDR3 spans 14 amino acids. The chain's CDR3 is CASSFQLGHYEQYF.

This chain uses TRBV6-1 with TRBJ1-5. Germline V CDR1 and CDR2: MNHNS, SASEGT. The CDR3 has 14 amino acids. The CDR3: CASGKWLSNQPQHF.

The V and J genes are TRBV5-1 and TRBJ2-3; TCRdb indicates TRBD2, and absent DNA this call remains unverified. Germline CDR1 and CDR2: SGHRS and YFSETQ. The CDR3 spans 16 residues. CDR3 protein: CASSLGPGPSADTQYF.

The chain carries TRBV11-2 and TRBJ2-5; TCRdb designates TRBD2, a call that cannot be tested without DNA. Germline assignment: CDR1 SGHAT and CDR2 FQNNGV. The CDR3 is 17 residues long. This CDR3 is CASSSLNSLGPRETQYF.

The chain combines TRBV6-1 with TRBJ2-7; TCRdb lists TRBD1, though no DNA is available to test this call. Germline CDR1 reads MNHNS; CDR2 reads SASEGT. The CDR3 extends over 13 amino acids. CDR3 loop: CASNRDRVYEQYF.

The chain has TRBV7-2 and TRBJ2-7; TCRdb gives TRBD2 as the D gene, but with no DNA this cannot be confirmed. Germline CDR1 reads SGHTA; CDR2 reads FQGNSA. The CDR3 spans 15 residues. The chain's CDR3 is CASSLVEGSSYEQYF.

V and J are TRBV24-1 and TRBJ2-2. The CDR3 sequence is 13 residues long. Germline assignment: CDR1 KGHDR and CDR2 SFDVKD. The CDR3 reads CATSLNWGGELFF.

The chain carries TRBV18 and TRBJ2-7; TCRdb proposes TRBD1, but this gene call is untestable without DNA. There are 13 residues in the CDR3. Germline lookup yields CDR1 KGHSH and CDR2 LQKENI. CDR3 sequence: CASSGGTAYEQYF.

This chain connects TRBV5-1 to TRBJ2-7; without DNA, the TCRdb call of TRBD2 cannot be checked. This CDR3 is 15 amino acids long. Germline CDR1 is SGHRS and CDR2 is YFSETQ. CDR3 protein: CASSLGGLGGYEQYF.